The present T cell receptor beta chain was sequenced within a study of blood T cells in healthy people across ages. Across the whole study: Per two T cells, template switching captured roughly one barcoded beta molecule.

Primed by a sample-barcoded 5' primer and a J-beta primer mix, a second PCR proceeded for roughly 7 to 11 cycles. The template-switch adaptor, which had 12 random nucleotides, put a tag on each cDNA molecule. TCRdb fed the 5' RACE reads into MiXCR, producing one record per CDR3 protein. The sample contains 790,000 or so distinct CDR3 sequences, roughly 50% of which appear only once. CDR1 is SGHTA, CDR2 FQGTGA, per germline. The CDR3 loop spans 16 amino acids. The V gene lost 2 bases and the J gene lost 0 bases, with 11 bases spanning the gap. The genes are TRBV7-3 and TRBJ2-1, with a weak D call TRBD1 (5 bases). This receptor was taken from a man aged 35 to 55 in good health. Sequencing was performed on blood. The DNA for the CDR3 is TGTGCCAGCAGCTTAGCTAGGGGATCCTCCTACAATGAGCAGTTCTTC. This translates into CASSLARGSSYNEQFF. The complete variable domain, with remaining parts taken from reference TRBV7-3 and TRBJ2-1, reads GAGVSQTPSNKVTEKGKYVELRCDPISGHTALYWYRQSLGQGPEFLIYFQGTGAADDSGLPNDRFFAVRPEGSVSTLKIQRTERGDSAVYLCASSLARGSSYNEQFFGPGTRLTVL.